Each of the 3 T cell receptor beta chains below was sequenced from the same sample in a study of blood T cells in healthy people across ages. The authors ran a second PCR of 7 to 11 cycles using a sample-barcoded 5' primer and a J-beta primer mix. Each CDR3 protein gets one entry after TCRdb re-called the 5' RACE reads with MiXCR. The sample has some 780,000 distinct CDR3 sequences; roughly 56% are singletons. What was sequenced was blood. The receptors come from a man aged 40-49 years in good health.

This chain joins TRBV24-1 and TRBJ2-1, with D perhaps matching TRBD2 (5 bases). CDR1 KGHDR and CDR2 SFDVKD come from the germline V gene. Between the trimmed V and J ends, which lost 0 bases and 4 bases, there was a span of 9 bases. This CDR3 spans 15 amino acids. In nucleotides, the CDR3 is TGTGCCACCAGTGATTTGGAGGGAGAGTACAATGAGCAGTTCTTC. This gives the protein CATSDLEGEYNEQFF.

DNA for the CDR3: TGTGCCATCAGTGGGGCGGGGGACGTCCAAGAGACCCAGTACTTC. Protein: CAISGAGDVQETQYF. The chain is built from TRBV10-3 and TRBJ2-5; 7 nucleotides line up with TRBD2. Trimming removed 4 bases from V and 1 base from J; junction bases left unmatched: 6. Germline assignment: CDR1 ENHRY and CDR2 SYGVKD. The CDR3 runs to 15 residues.

In this sample, this clonotype turned up once. The chain links TRBV6-5 to TRBJ2-5, with D perhaps assigned TRBD1 or TRBD2 (6 bases each). The CDR3 covers 12 residues. V was cut by 6 bases and J by 11 bases, with 16 bases left in between. Germline lookup yields CDR1 MNHEY and CDR2 SVGAGI. CDR3: CASSSRRRGQYF. CDR3 sequence (DNA): TGTGCCAGCAGCTCCCGGAGGAGGGGGCAGTACTTC.